Sequencing of this T cell receptor (beta chain) was carried out in a study of blood T cell repertoires in COVID-19 (dated by TCRdb to about 2020). General notes on the study: Collaborator samples came from the United States, Italy and Spain and covered acute and convalescent phases of COVID-19. The material from the prospective study consisted of cDNA or gDNA derived from T cells, B-cell-depleted T cells, or PBMCs. The dataset comprised deeply sampled blood TCRbeta repertoires from subjects exposed to, actively infected with, or recovered from COVID-19. The repertoires were released in a freely available public database meant as a resource for research on the immune response to SARS-CoV-2. Samples came from the ongoing ImmuneRACE study (first 160 participants) plus 1,254 subjects from 6 global collaborators. A de-identified subject ID, COVID-19 status, age in years and sex were almost always included in the sample metadata. HLA class I and class II types, where available, came from metadata supplied by the sample provider rather than from assay-based typing.

Participants in the prospective study were enrolled through a virtual design, were aged roughly 18 to 100 years, and lived in about 25 United States geographic areas. Cohort assignment in the prospective study relied on participant-reported clinical history from a screening survey and a study questionnaire. Recovered participants in ImmuneRACE Cohort 3 were defined as having two consecutive negative NP/OP PCR tests, clearance from a healthcare professional, or resolution of symptoms. In the prospective study, whole blood, serum and a nasopharyngeal or oropharyngeal swab were collected from each participant by mobile phlebotomists. Prospective study participants could optionally give additional blood draws and questionnaires over an approximately two-month period. Before DNA extraction, blood samples from the prospective study were shipped at room temperature or frozen. TCRbeta CDR3 regions were amplified from genomic DNA by means of the immunoSEQ Assay, a bias-controlled multiplex PCR. For the original study's pipeline: Nucleated cell counts per sample were estimated from amplification of reference gene primers within the assay. To quantify the absolute abundance of each unique TCRbeta CDR3 rearrangement, sequence reads were collapsed and filtered. For each sample, productive Simpson clonality was calculated as the square root of Simpson's diversity index over productive rearrangements. TCRdb's version of the immuneACCESS table is confined to in-frame rearrangements and falls short of the full clone set. An unresolved V gene accounts for under half of the shortfall where checked; the remainder is of unknown origin. V, J and clone size were drawn from that table, and D and trimming were deduced from the DNA. This sample lists around 250,000 clones; around 84% were detected once. Roughly 15% of the sample lies in the top ten.

The paper as a whole reports these results and caveats: The quantity of clinical and demographic metadata differed by source and by participant and was supplied without curation.

Remarks on this clone: This receptor's antigen is unknown. The record has no base qualities; no much larger clone is one base away.

The germline ends are 10 bases apart after V is trimmed by 3 bases and J by 2 bases. The CDR3 contains 14 residues, cysteine and phenylalanine counted. Only CDR3 DNA is held: 42 bases, read in frame from base 1. Taken from the germline V gene (reference sequence), the CDR1 and CDR2 loops are MNHEY and SMNVEV. Sequences were obtained from PBMCs or T cells enriched from blood (not recorded which). This clonotype originated in a man younger than 30 who had recovered from COVID-19. The chain joins TRBV27 to TRBJ1-2; the D gene lacks a confident call. The nucleotides are TGTGCCAGCAGTTTGTATCCCAGGAACTATGGCTACACCTTC. Its protein is CASSLYPRNYGYTF.